The 3 T cell receptor beta chains below were found in one sample sequenced in a study of T-cell reconstitution after alpha-beta-depleted transplantation in children. As it was prepared, the TCRbeta library received unique molecular identifiers. TCRdb reprocessed the PCR reads via MiXCR and lists one record per CDR3 protein. The table has a few hundred thousand distinct CDR3 sequences, over 25% seen once. This specimen was PBMCs, taken before TCRalphabeta/CD19-depleted stem cell transplant. All receptors derive from a boy under two years old with Wiskott-Aldrich syndrome, due to receive a stem cell transplant.

This clonotype has only a few counts. The chain is built from TRBV27 and TRBJ1-5, with D maybe TRBD1 (6 bases). Germline V gene lookup returns CDR1 MNHEY and CDR2 SMNVEV (reference sequence). Trimming pared 4 bases from V and 7 bases from J, leaving 14 bases between. CDR3 length: 14 amino acids. As DNA, the CDR3 is TGTGCCAGCAGTTCGACAGGTTGGGGGCAGCCCCAGCATTTT. The encoded protein is CASSSTGWGQPQHF.

The chain combines TRBV7-2 with TRBJ1-2, with a possible D match to TRBD1 (5 bases). The V gene's germline CDR1 is SGHTA and CDR2 FQGNSA. Trimming removed 5 bases from V and 3 bases from J, with 19 bases in between. CDR3 length: 16 residues. The CDR3 is CASSRRTGAGDYGYTF. For the CDR3, the DNA is TGTGCCAGCAGCCGAAGGACCGGGGCGGGGGACTATGGCTACACCTTC.

This clonotype has more than one count but fewer than ten. The chain couples TRBV15 to TRBJ2-7, with D tentatively TRBD1 or TRBD2 (5 bases each). The V end lost 4 bases, the J end lost 0 bases, and 13 bases lay between the germline ends. This CDR3 contains 15 residues. CDR1 is LNHNV, CDR2 YYDKDF, per germline (reference sequence). CDR3 residues: CATSKGTAGSYEQYF. The CDR3 nucleotides are TGTGCCACCAGCAAGGGGACGGCGGGCTCCTACGAGCAGTACTTC.